What follows describes a single TCR beta chain. Germline values: CDR1 SGHVS, CDR2 FNYEAQ. V was trimmed by 0 bases and J by 7 bases, leaving 6 bases between them. This CDR3 spans 13 amino acids. This sample stems from a study of OX40 agonist ivuxolimab in advanced cancers. Some clones are missing from TCRdb's copy, which holds only in-frame ones; the method was immunoSEQ multiplex PCR. Of tens of thousands of clones in the sample, around 87% were seen once. The TCR was taken from an adult with an advanced solid tumor such as melanoma, head and neck, liver or kidney cancer. The chain is built from TRBV7-6 and TRBJ2-2; D unresolved. The specimen was CD4+ or CD8+ T cells sorted from blood, collected in a trial of the OX40 agonist ivuxolimab. In DNA, the CDR3 is TGTGCCAGCAGCTTAGCCCGGATCGGGGAGCTGTTTTTT. Translating gives CASSLARIGELFF.